This T cell receptor beta chain derives from a study of cytomegalovirus exposure and HLA in healthy donors. About the research overall: Genetic ancestry analysis placed around 76% of the 300 to 400 donors that were genotyped in the Caucasian-associated cluster. General observations from the study: What a later analysis reportedly showed was that an Asian-associated ancestry cluster had fewer N-insertions than the roughly 700-donor mean. As a later analysis revealed, most CMV-associated TCR beta chains appeared HLA-restricted. Immune exposure data for these donors was limited to CMV serostatus.

The PCR used 60 Vbeta and 13 Jbeta primers. Method: immunoSEQ multiplex PCR; TCRdb's copy keeps in-frame clones and lacks some. In the table there are 150,000 or so clones, over 70% of which are singletons. In the case of this clone: What it binds is unknown.

Per the germline V gene, CDR1 is PRHDT and CDR2 is FYEKMQ (reference sequence). V was shortened by 5 bases and J by 3 bases, with 12 bases between the two germline ends. This CDR3 has 14 residues. This clonotype was obtained from a man aged 45 to 65 in good health and CMV-seropositive. The sample taken for sequencing was PBMCs. The rearrangement links TRBV13 to TRBJ2-3; weak D call: TRBD1 (5 bases). CDR3 in DNA: TGTGCCAGCAGCCCGATTCAGGGTACAGATACGCAGTATTTT. It encodes CASSPIQGTDTQYF.